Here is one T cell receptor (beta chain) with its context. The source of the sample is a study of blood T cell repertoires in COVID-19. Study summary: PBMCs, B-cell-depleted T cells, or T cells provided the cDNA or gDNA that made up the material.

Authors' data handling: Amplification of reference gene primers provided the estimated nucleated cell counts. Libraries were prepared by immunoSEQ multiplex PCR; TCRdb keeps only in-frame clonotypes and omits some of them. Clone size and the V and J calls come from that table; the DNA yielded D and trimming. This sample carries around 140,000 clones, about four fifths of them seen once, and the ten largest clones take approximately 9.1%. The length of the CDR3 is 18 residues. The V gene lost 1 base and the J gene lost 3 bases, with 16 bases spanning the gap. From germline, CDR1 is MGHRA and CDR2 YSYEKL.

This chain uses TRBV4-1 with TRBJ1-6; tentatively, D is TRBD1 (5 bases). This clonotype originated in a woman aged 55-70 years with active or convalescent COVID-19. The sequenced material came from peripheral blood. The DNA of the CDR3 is TGCGCCAGCAGCCAAGTTATTTCAGGGATGGTCTATAATTCACCCCTCCACTTT. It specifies CASSQVISGMVYNSPLHF.